The next 11 T cell receptor beta chains were all read from a single sample in a study of cytomegalovirus exposure and HLA in healthy donors. Use of 60 Vbeta and 13 Jbeta primers characterized the PCR. Assay: immunoSEQ multiplex PCR; the TCRdb copy retains only in-frame clones and omits some. The table shows some 100,000 clones, with approximately 71% occurring only once. The sample was PBMCs. The receptor source for this set is a woman younger than 30 in good health and CMV-seropositive.

This chain joins TRBV5-4 and TRBJ1-2; 9 bases align to TRBD1. CDR1 and CDR2 (germline): SGHNT, YYREEE (reference sequence). The ends lost 4 bases at V and 1 base at J; junction bases unmatched: 2. The CDR3 length is 14 residues. In DNA, the CDR3 is TGTGCCAGCAGCCAGGACAGGGGTAACTATGGCTACACCTTC. It codes for CASSQDRGNYGYTF.

The V gene is TRBV5-4, the J gene TRBJ1-1; D remains ambiguous. Per the germline V gene, CDR1 is SGHNT and CDR2 is YYREEE (reference sequence). The CDR3 is 16 amino acids. Trimming pared 1 base from V and 4 bases from J, leaving 17 bases between. CDR3 DNA: TGTGCCAGCAGCTTGCCTCAGGTGCTTGGGAGCACTGAAGCTTTCTTT. Translation: CASSLPQVLGSTEAFF.

The gene calls are TRBV10-1 and TRBJ2-7, with TRBD1 matching 8 bases. The ends lost 3 bases at V and 1 base at J; junction bases unmatched: 5. The CDR3 runs 15 residues. CDR1 and CDR2 (germline): WNHNN, SYGVQD (reference sequence). The CDR3 region is CASSDLRGRSYEQYF. DNA of the CDR3: TGCGCCAGCAGTGACCTCAGGGGGCGATCCTACGAGCAGTACTTC.

V and J are TRBV4-3 and TRBJ2-3; TRBD1 agrees at 8 bases. This CDR3 has 15 amino acids. CDR1 and CDR2 (germline): LGHNA, YSLEER. The trim removed 9 bases at V and 3 bases at J, leaving 11 bases unmatched. CDR3 protein: CARPAQGARTDTQYF. CDR3 DNA: TGCGCCAGACCCGCCCAGGGGGCACGGACAGATACGCAGTATTTT.

V usage is TRBV7-2 and J usage is TRBJ1-3; 7 bases are a match to TRBD1. Losses at the gene ends were 5 bases for V and 0 bases for J; bases not matched to a gene: 10. The CDR3 sequence is 17 residues long. Germline V CDR1 and CDR2: SGHTA, FQGNSA. The CDR3 coding sequence is TGTGCCAGCAGCCGGCTCGGACAGGCAGTCTCTGGAAACACCATATATTTT. As protein: CASSRLGQAVSGNTIYF.

J is TRBJ1-1 and V is TRBV15; tentative D call: TRBD1 (6 bases). CDR1 is LNHNV, CDR2 YYDKDF, per germline (reference sequence). Trimming pared 3 bases from V and 4 bases from J, leaving 18 bases between. This CDR3 contains 16 residues. The CDR3 coding sequence is TGTGCCACCAGCAGGCCCTTGGGGGCCGAAGGCACTGAAGCTTTCTTT. This sequence encodes CATSRPLGAEGTEAFF.

The chain combines TRBV4-3 with TRBJ2-1, with 14 bases identical to TRBD2. The CDR3 contains 16 residues. V lost 3 bases and J lost 3; bases outside the gene matches: 1. Per germline, CDR1 LGHNA and CDR2 YSLEER. CDR3 protein: CASSHGTSGGYNEQFF. CDR3 bases: TGCGCCAGCAGCCACGGGACTAGCGGGGGCTACAATGAGCAGTTCTTC.

The chain uses TRBV5-1 and TRBJ1-1; D remains ambiguous. CDR1 is SGHRS, CDR2 YFSETQ, per germline. The CDR3 totals 15 residues. The V end lost 0 bases, the J end lost 1 base, and 10 bases lay between the germline ends. The chain's CDR3 is CASSLVVGPNTEAFF. The CDR3 DNA sequence: TGCGCCAGCAGCTTGGTGGTTGGCCCGAACACTGAAGCTTTCTTT.

About this clone itself: The identical CDR3 is also encoded by other nucleotide sequences in the sample. The chain links TRBV19 to TRBJ2-7, with D perhaps matching TRBD1 (6 bases). Germline assignment: CDR1 LNHDA and CDR2 SQIVND (reference sequence). The CDR3 loop spans 12 amino acids. Trimming took off 3 bases at V and 4 bases at J, with 7 bases between the two ends. The CDR3 nucleotides are TGTGCCAGTAGTATGGACAGTTACGAGCAGTACTTC. Amino acids: CASSMDSYEQYF.

The rearrangement uses TRBV4-1 and TRBJ2-1, with 8 bases aligning to TRBD2. The CDR3 spans 16 residues. The germline CDR1 and CDR2 sequences are MGHRA and YSYEKL. With V trimmed by 8 bases and J by 5 bases, 14 bases remained unmatched. The CDR3 sequence is CASGFRAGGINNEQFF. In DNA form, the CDR3 reads TGCGCCAGCGGCTTTCGGGCGGGAGGAATAAACAATGAGCAGTTCTTC.

The chain joins TRBV5-6 to TRBJ2-7, with TRBD2 identical over 7 bases. This CDR3 region has 15 residues. Germline V CDR1 and CDR2: SGHDT, YYEEEE. V dropped 3 bases and J dropped 2; count of bases not matched to a gene: 8. CDR3 loop: CASSSLLSGPYEQYF. The CDR3, as DNA: TGTGCCAGCAGCTCCTTACTTAGCGGGCCCTACGAGCAGTACTTC.